Listed below are T cell receptor beta chains from one sample, sequenced in a study of beta chain features in type 1 diabetes. Produced via immunoSEQ multiplex PCR; TCRdb's table is partial and in-frame only. The table includes a few hundred thousand clones, roughly 16% detected once. The sequenced sample was naive CD4+ T cells from blood. Every receptor here comes from a man aged 30 to 45 with type 1 diabetes. The CDR3 runs from the conserved cysteine through the conserved F or W. Each record gives: CDR3 protein, CDR3 DNA, V gene, J gene, D gene, clone size. D genes are given only for firm matches. Some rows mark clone size as missing; the rest say once, few, many or name a class of expanded clone.

CDR3 protein: CAWSVGADTQYF
CDR3 DNA: TGTGCCTGGAGTGTTGGGGCGGATACGCAGTATTTT
V gene: TRBV30
J gene: TRBJ2-3
D gene: .
clone size: few

CDR3 protein: CAIRGRDSSYNEQFF
CDR3 DNA: TGTGCCATCCGCGGGAGGGATAGCTCCTACAATGAGCAGTTCTTC
V gene: TRBV10-3
J gene: TRBJ2-1
D gene: TRBD2
clone size: .

CDR3 protein: CASSDSKVVRQFF
CDR3 DNA: TGTGCCAGCAGTGACTCAAAGGTAGTCAGGCAGTTCTTC
V gene: TRBV6-4
J gene: TRBJ2-1
D gene: .
clone size: few

CDR3 protein: CASSPPQGANEKLFF
CDR3 DNA: TGTGCCAGCTCACCACCGCAGGGAGCTAATGAAAAACTGTTTTTT
V gene: TRBV18
J gene: TRBJ1-4
D gene: .
clone size: .

CDR3 protein: CSLRRGDATDTQYF
CDR3 DNA: TGCAGCCTACGGAGGGGGGATGCCACAGATACGCAGTATTTT
V gene: TRBV29-1
J gene: TRBJ2-3
D gene: .
clone size: .

CDR3 protein: CASSFAIDGNTEAFF
CDR3 DNA: TGTGCCAGCAGTTTTGCGATCGACGGAAACACTGAAGCTTTCTTT
V gene: TRBV6-5
J gene: TRBJ1-1
D gene: .
clone size: .

CDR3 protein: CSVASDWETQYF
CDR3 DNA: TGCAGCGTTGCTAGCGACTGGGAGACCCAGTACTTC
V gene: TRBV29-1
J gene: TRBJ2-5
D gene: .
clone size: few

CDR3 protein: CASSLTHGQGEETQYF
CDR3 DNA: TGTGCTAGCAGCTTAACGCACGGACAGGGGGAAGAGACCCAGTACTTC
V gene: TRBV7-7
J gene: TRBJ2-5
D gene: TRBD1
clone size: .

CDR3 protein: CASSLPNRDEQFF
CDR3 DNA: TGTGCCAGCAGCCTACCCAACAGGGATGAGCAGTTCTTC
V gene: TRBV7-3
J gene: TRBJ2-1
D gene: .
clone size: few

CDR3 protein: CASRELIFSETQYF
CDR3 DNA: TGTGCCAGCAGGGAACTTATCTTTAGTGAGACCCAGTACTTC
V gene: TRBV6-6
J gene: TRBJ2-5
D gene: .
clone size: .

CDR3 protein: CASSVGIAGVYQETQYF
CDR3 DNA: TGTGCCAGCAGCGTAGGAATAGCGGGAGTGTACCAAGAGACCCAGTACTTC
V gene: TRBV9
J gene: TRBJ2-5
D gene: TRBD2
clone size: .

CDR3 protein: CASTAVPDTQYF
CDR3 DNA: TGTGCCAGCACCGCTGTACCAGATACGCAGTATTTT
V gene: TRBV28
J gene: TRBJ2-3
D gene: .
clone size: .

CDR3 protein: CASKGDRGRLRYF
CDR3 DNA: TGTGCCAGCAAGGGGGACAGGGGGCGATTGCGGTACTTC
V gene: TRBV28
J gene: TRBJ2-7
D gene: TRBD1
clone size: few

CDR3 protein: CASSNGDTQYF
CDR3 DNA: TGTGCCAGCAGCAACGGAGATACGCAGTATTTT
V gene: TRBV7-2
J gene: TRBJ2-3
D gene: .
clone size: .

CDR3 protein: CASSYGQFNTEAFF
CDR3 DNA: TGTGCCAGCAGTTATGGGCAGTTCAACACTGAAGCTTTCTTT
V gene: TRBV6-6
J gene: TRBJ1-1
D gene: .
clone size: few

CDR3 protein: CASSVRSLGYGYTF
CDR3 DNA: TGTGCCAGCAGCGTACGGTCCCTTGGCTATGGCTACACCTTC
V gene: TRBV14
J gene: TRBJ1-2
D gene: .
clone size: few

CDR3 protein: CASSRGLQETQYF
CDR3 DNA: TGTGCCAGCAGCCGAGGACTGCAAGAGACCCAGTACTTC
V gene: TRBV14
J gene: TRBJ2-5
D gene: .
clone size: .

CDR3 protein: CAWSVLDTDTEAFF
CDR3 DNA: TGTGCCTGGAGTGTACTGGATACGGACACTGAAGCTTTCTTT
V gene: TRBV30
J gene: TRBJ1-1
D gene: .
clone size: .

CDR3 protein: CASSDRTSTDTQYF
CDR3 DNA: TGTGCCAGCAGTGACAGAACAAGCACAGATACGCAGTATTTT
V gene: TRBV6-4
J gene: TRBJ2-3
D gene: .
clone size: few

CDR3 protein: CASSTTAFYEQYF
CDR3 DNA: TGTGCCAGTAGTACGACAGCGTTCTACGAGCAGTACTTC
V gene: TRBV19
J gene: TRBJ2-7
D gene: .
clone size: .

CDR3 protein: CASMKKLAGDRGAQYF
CDR3 DNA: TGTGCCAGCATGAAAAAACTAGCGGGCGACCGGGGGGCCCAGTACTTC
V gene: TRBV27
J gene: TRBJ2-5
D gene: TRBD2
clone size: .

CDR3 protein: CATSTQSTDTQYF
CDR3 DNA: TGTGCCACCAGCACTCAGTCCACAGATACGCAGTATTTT
V gene: TRBV15
J gene: TRBJ2-3
D gene: .
clone size: .

CDR3 protein: CASSLPLRLAAVYNEQFF
CDR3 DNA: TGTGCCAGCAGTTTACCCCTAAGACTAGCGGCCGTCTACAATGAGCAGTTCTTC
V gene: TRBV28
J gene: TRBJ2-1
D gene: TRBD2
clone size: .

CDR3 protein: CASSLGLQGYTEAFF
CDR3 DNA: TGCGCCAGCAGCTTGGGCCTACAGGGCTACACTGAAGCTTTCTTT
V gene: TRBV5-1
J gene: TRBJ1-1
D gene: .
clone size: few

CDR3 protein: CASSDRGDEQFF
CDR3 DNA: TGTGCCAGCAGTGATCGGGGTGATGAGCAGTTCTTC
V gene: TRBV25-1
J gene: TRBJ2-1
D gene: .
clone size: .

CDR3 protein: CATSRNPSGSSNEQFF
CDR3 DNA: TGTGCCACCAGCAGAAACCCTAGCGGGAGTTCTAATGAGCAGTTCTTC
V gene: TRBV15
J gene: TRBJ2-1
D gene: TRBD2
clone size: .

CDR3 protein: CASSSAWTGSEKLFF
CDR3 DNA: TGTGCCAGCAGCTCCGCATGGACAGGGTCTGAAAAACTGTTTTTT
V gene: TRBV7-9
J gene: TRBJ1-4
D gene: TRBD1
clone size: few

CDR3 protein: CASSPRGTGENVLTF
CDR3 DNA: TGTGCCAGCTCACCACGTGGGACAGGGGAGAACGTCCTGACTTTC
V gene: TRBV18
J gene: TRBJ2-6
D gene: TRBD1
clone size: .

CDR3 protein: CASSTGASGANVLTF
CDR3 DNA: TGTGCCAGCTCAACCGGGGCGTCTGGGGCCAACGTCCTGACTTTC
V gene: TRBV18
J gene: TRBJ2-6
D gene: .
clone size: few

CDR3 protein: CASSAQRWPGHTEAFF
CDR3 DNA: TGTGCCAGCAGCGCCCAGCGGTGGCCAGGTCACACTGAAGCTTTCTTT
V gene: TRBV9
J gene: TRBJ1-1
D gene: .
clone size: .

CDR3 protein: CAWSVGENQPQHF
CDR3 DNA: TGTGCCTGGAGTGTGGGAGAGAATCAGCCCCAGCATTTT
V gene: TRBV30
J gene: TRBJ1-5
D gene: .
clone size: few

CDR3 protein: CASSLASSGANVLTF
CDR3 DNA: TGTGCCAGCAGCTTAGCGAGCTCTGGGGCCAACGTCCTGACTTTC
V gene: TRBV7-2
J gene: TRBJ2-6
D gene: .
clone size: .

CDR3 protein: CASTSAPRGNNEQFF
CDR3 DNA: TGTGCCAGCACCTCGGCCCCTCGCGGGAACAATGAGCAGTTCTTC
V gene: TRBV27
J gene: TRBJ2-1
D gene: .
clone size: few

CDR3 protein: CASSFGTSGTDTQYF
CDR3 DNA: TGCGCCAGCAGCTTCGGGACTAGCGGGACAGATACGCAGTATTTT
V gene: TRBV5-1
J gene: TRBJ2-3
D gene: TRBD2
clone size: few

CDR3 protein: CASTPAGNTQYF
CDR3 DNA: TGTGCCAGTACCCCCGCGGGCAATACGCAGTATTTT
V gene: TRBV7-2
J gene: TRBJ2-3
D gene: .
clone size: .

CDR3 protein: CAWAGTELRKLFF
CDR3 DNA: TGTGCCTGGGCCGGGACCGAGCTCCGAAAACTGTTTTTT
V gene: TRBV30
J gene: TRBJ1-4
D gene: .
clone size: .

CDR3 protein: CASSVGSPKETQYF
CDR3 DNA: TGTGCCAGCAGCGTAGGTAGTCCGAAAGAGACCCAGTACTTC
V gene: TRBV9
J gene: TRBJ2-5
D gene: .
clone size: .

CDR3 protein: CASSVNPPDTEAFF
CDR3 DNA: TGTGCCAGCAGCGTCAACCCCCCGGACACTGAAGCTTTCTTT
V gene: TRBV9
J gene: TRBJ1-1
D gene: .
clone size: .

CDR3 protein: CASSWASGIYEQYF
CDR3 DNA: TGTGCCAGCAGTTGGGCTAGCGGGATCTACGAGCAGTACTTC
V gene: TRBV28
J gene: TRBJ2-7
D gene: TRBD2
clone size: once

CDR3 protein: CASSQGLAGGPRNEQFF
CDR3 DNA: TGCGCCAGCAGCCAGGGTCTTGCGGGAGGGCCGCGCAATGAGCAGTTCTTC
V gene: TRBV4-1
J gene: TRBJ2-1
D gene: TRBD2
clone size: .

CDR3 protein: CASSPGGQNTEAFF
CDR3 DNA: TGTGCCAGCAGCCCCGGAGGGCAGAACACTGAAGCTTTCTTT
V gene: TRBV9
J gene: TRBJ1-1
D gene: .
clone size: .

CDR3 protein: CASRRTGGAGDTQYF
CDR3 DNA: TGTGCCAGCAGGAGAACAGGGGGCGCAGGGGATACGCAGTATTTT
V gene: TRBV4-2
J gene: TRBJ2-3
D gene: TRBD1
clone size: .

CDR3 protein: CASRRQETQYF
CDR3 DNA: TGTGCCAGCAGACGCCAAGAGACCCAGTACTTC
V gene: TRBV27
J gene: TRBJ2-5
D gene: .
clone size: .

CDR3 protein: CSVEEGQGAGELFF
CDR3 DNA: TGCAGCGTTGAAGAGGGACAGGGGGCCGGGGAGCTGTTTTTT
V gene: TRBV29-1
J gene: TRBJ2-2
D gene: TRBD1
clone size: .

CDR3 protein: CAWSVYWPPGPTDTQYF
CDR3 DNA: TGTGCCTGGAGTGTATATTGGCCCCCGGGACCCACAGATACGCAGTATTTT
V gene: TRBV30
J gene: TRBJ2-3
D gene: .
clone size: few